This TCR beta chain was documented in a study of T cell changes during pregnancy in multiple sclerosis. The table came from immunoSEQ multiplex PCR; TCRdb's copy has only in-frame clones and leaves some out. The profile shows roughly 110,000 clones, approximately 90% of them singletons. This clone was seen only a few times. Germline assignment: CDR1 SGHNT and CDR2 YYREEE (reference sequence). V was clipped by 6 bases and J by 4 bases, with 10 bases between them. The length of the CDR3 is 12 residues. This clonotype was obtained from a female donor in good health, enrolled as a control in a pregnancy study. The sequencing used peripheral blood, collected in the third trimester of pregnancy. This chain connects TRBV5-4 to TRBJ1-2; D remains ambiguous. CDR3 DNA: TGTGCCAGCACCCTCGGCGGCTATGGCTACACCTTC. It codes for CASTLGGYGYTF.